The following is a T cell receptor beta chain sequence with its context. Its antigen is not known. The data originate from a study of T cell responses to AZD1222 COVID-19 vaccine. Study results and limitations: Just five to seven people given AZD1222 tested seropositive at baseline. Unmutated variant regions are reportedly the target of nearly half of TCRs that are spike-specific.

Profiling relied on immunoSEQ multiplex PCR, and the TCRdb table lists in-frame clones only, not all of them. The sample carries roughly 180,000 clones, about 86% recorded once. The source is an adult in good health. The sequencing used peripheral blood, collected on day 0 of AZD1222 vaccination.

The CDR3: CASSESGIGEAFF. CDR3 in DNA: TGCGCCAGCAGTGAATCAGGTATTGGTGAGGCTTTCTTT. The rearrangement joins TRBV10-1 to TRBJ1-1, with D unclear. The CDR3 covers 13 residues. The germline CDR1 and CDR2 sequences are WNHNN and SYGVQD (reference sequence). Trimming pared 3 bases from V and 11 bases from J, leaving 16 bases between.